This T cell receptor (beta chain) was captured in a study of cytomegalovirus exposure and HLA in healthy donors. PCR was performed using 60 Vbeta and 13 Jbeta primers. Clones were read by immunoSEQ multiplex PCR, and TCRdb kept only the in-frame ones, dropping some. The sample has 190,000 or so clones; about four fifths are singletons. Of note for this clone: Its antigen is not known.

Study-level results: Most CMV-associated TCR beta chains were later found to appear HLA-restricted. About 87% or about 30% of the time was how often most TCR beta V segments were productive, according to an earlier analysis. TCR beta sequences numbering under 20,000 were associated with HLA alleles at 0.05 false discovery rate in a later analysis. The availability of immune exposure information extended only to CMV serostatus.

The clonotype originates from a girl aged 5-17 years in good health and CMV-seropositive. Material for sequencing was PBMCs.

Here the CDR3 reads CASSVVETGGGTVNTEAFF. Here the CDR3 DNA reads TGTGCCAGCAGCGTAGTAGAGACAGGGGGCGGGACTGTGAACACTGAAGCTTTCTTT. J is TRBJ1-1 and V is TRBV9; 10 bases map to TRBD1. This CDR3 is 19 amino acids long. The junction had 11 bases not matched to a gene; V was cut back by 0 bases and J by 0 bases. Germline V gene sequence: CDR1 SGDLS, CDR2 YYNGEE.